These 14 T cell receptor beta chains were sequenced from one sample in a study of cytomegalovirus exposure and HLA in healthy donors. Primers included in the PCR were 60 Vbeta and 13 Jbeta primers. Repertoires were generated with immunoSEQ multiplex PCR, while TCRdb's copy carries only in-frame clones and drops some. This table has approximately 220,000 clones, approximately 83% appearing once. Sequencing was done on a sample of PBMCs. The origin of the receptors is a boy between 2 and 15 years old in good health and CMV-seronegative.

With respect to this clone: Within the sample, other DNA sequences also encode this same CDR3. V usage is TRBV19 and J usage is TRBJ2-7, with 13 bases that match TRBD2. V lost 6 bases to trimming and J lost 3 bases; unmatched junction nucleotides: 2. The V gene's germline CDR1 is LNHDA and CDR2 SQIVND (reference sequence). CDR3 size: 14 residues. CDR3 amino acids: CASSRTSGSYEQYF. CDR3 DNA sequence: TGTGCCAGTAGCCGGACTAGCGGGAGCTACGAGCAGTACTTC.

The chain employs TRBV15 and TRBJ2-3, with TRBD2 identical over 7 bases. Germline V gives CDR1 LNHNV, CDR2 YYDKDF (reference sequence). CDR3 length: 16 residues. J was trimmed by 8 bases and V by 0 bases; bases with no gene match: 11. The CDR3 nucleotides are TGTGCCACCAGCAGAGAACTAGAGGGAGGGCCCCGTACGCAGTATTTT. The encoded protein is CATSRELEGGPRTQYF.

The chain couples TRBV6-5 to TRBJ2-7; perhaps TRBD1 as D (5 bases). V dropped 4 bases and J dropped 4 bases, with 14 bases sitting between them. From germline, CDR1 is MNHEY and CDR2 SVGAGI. This CDR3 spans 14 amino acids. This CDR3 is CASSLRGTVYEQYF. CDR3 DNA sequence: TGTGCCAGCAGTTTAAGGGGAACGGTATACGAGCAGTACTTC.

The V and J genes are TRBV5-1 and TRBJ2-7; 8 nucleotides match TRBD2. V shed 3 bases, J shed 2 bases, and the junction held 7 bases outside the gene matches. From germline, CDR1 is SGHRS and CDR2 YFSETQ. The CDR3 length is 15 residues. The CDR3 DNA is TGCGCCAGCAGCTCTACCGGGAGGGCCGCCTACGAGCAGTACTTC. Protein: CASSSTGRAAYEQYF.

This chain uses TRBV11-1 with TRBJ2-7; the match to TRBD2 covers 9 bases. The germline CDR1 and CDR2 sequences are SGHAT and FQDESV (reference sequence). Losses at the gene ends were 5 bases for V and 5 bases for J; bases not matched to a gene: 10. CDR3 length equals 15 residues. CDR3 bases: TGTGCCAGCAGCCCGGCCTTAGCTAGCGGGAACGAGCAGTACTTC. This encodes CASSPALASGNEQYF.

This clone turned up a few times. The rearrangement joins TRBV7-2 to TRBJ1-2; no reliable D call. Per the germline V gene, CDR1 is SGHTA and CDR2 is FQGNSA. The CDR3 has 14 residues. Trimming stripped 4 bases from V and 10 bases from J, with 19 bases between. The DNA for the CDR3 is TGTGCCAGCAGCTGGAGTTGGCAAGTCGACTACTACACCTTC. Its translation is CASSWSWQVDYYTF.

This clone was counted only a few times. This chain joins TRBV5-1 and TRBJ1-4; tentative D call: TRBD1 (5 bases). V lost 1 base and J 6 bases, leaving 10 bases between the germline ends. Per germline, CDR1 SGHRS and CDR2 YFSETQ. This CDR3 has 14 residues. CDR3 amino acids: CASSLTGGDEKLFF. The CDR3, as DNA: TGCGCCAGCAGCTTGACAGGAGGGGATGAAAAACTGTTTTTT.

The rearrangement joins TRBV6-4 to TRBJ2-1; 10 nucleotides agree with TRBD1. The length of the CDR3 is 15 residues. After removal of 6 bases from V and 7 bases from J, the junction contained 9 bases not matched to a gene. Germline-derived CDR1 and CDR2 are MRHNA and SNTAGT. CDR3 sequence (DNA): TGTGCCAGCAGCCTCTCGACAGGGGGCCAGAATGAGCAGTTCTTC. Its translation: CASSLSTGGQNEQFF.

A single count supports this clone. J is TRBJ2-3 and V is TRBV7-2; the match to TRBD2 covers 11 bases. In germline, CDR1 is SGHTA, CDR2 FQGNSA. V lost 4 bases and J lost 4; bases outside the gene matches: 7. The CDR3 has 16 amino acids. The CDR3 DNA follows: TGTGCCAGCAGCTGGAGTAGCGGGAGGGCAGCAGATACGCAGTATTTT. Encoded protein: CASSWSSGRAADTQYF.

This sequence joins TRBV14 and TRBJ2-7; 7 bases are a match to TRBD1. Trimming at V came to 4 bases and at J to 2 bases, leaving 8 bases not matched to a gene. CDR1 SGHDN and CDR2 FVKESK come from the germline V gene. The CDR3 length is 15 residues. The DNA for the CDR3 is TGTGCCAGCAGCCGGAGGACAGGAAGCCCCTACGAGCAGTACTTC. Protein product: CASSRRTGSPYEQYF.

In nucleotides, the CDR3 is TGTGCCAGCAGCTCATCACCGGGACTAGCGCTCAATGAGCAGTTCTTC. Amino acids: CASSSSPGLALNEQFF. The rearrangement joins TRBV7-9 to TRBJ2-1; TRBD2 matches at 10 bases. There are 16 residues in the CDR3. Per germline, CDR1 SEHNR and CDR2 FQNEAQ (reference sequence). V shed 4 bases and J 6 bases; nucleotides not matched to a gene: 9.

This chain connects TRBV7-9 to TRBJ2-7, with D perhaps TRBD1 (5 bases). The V gene's germline CDR1 is SEHNR and CDR2 FQNEAQ (reference sequence). V lost 4 bases to trimming and J lost 2 bases, with 12 bases between them. The CDR3 is made up of 14 amino acids. The CDR3 sequence is CASSSRQTPYEQYF. For the CDR3, the DNA is TGTGCCAGCAGCTCACGACAGACCCCCTACGAGCAGTACTTC.

This clone was recorded only once. V usage is TRBV18 and J usage is TRBJ1-5; possibly TRBD1 for D (5 bases). V lost 2 bases to trimming and J lost 6 bases, with 8 bases between them. Germline V CDR1 and CDR2: KGHSH, LQKENI. The CDR3 consists of 13 residues. This CDR3 is CASSPADTQPQHF. In nucleotides, the CDR3 is TGTGCCAGCTCACCAGCGGACACTCAGCCCCAGCATTTT.

The chain combines TRBV2 with TRBJ2-1, with a weak D call TRBD2 (6 bases). The V and J ends lost 6 bases and 1 base respectively, with 10 bases between them. Germline CDR1 reads SNHLY; CDR2 reads FYNNEI. The CDR3 runs to 14 residues. CDR3 DNA sequence: TGTGCCAGCAGCGGAGGGAGTTCCTACAATGAGCAGTTCTTC. Protein sequence: CASSGGSSYNEQFF.